These T cell receptor beta chains were read from a single sample in a study of blood T cell repertoires in COVID-19. Sequencing used immunoSEQ multiplex PCR; TCRdb keeps in-frame clones, though not all of them. In the table there are around 180,000 clones, approximately 85% of which are singletons. Specimen: peripheral blood. The receptors originated from a human donor with active or convalescent COVID-19. The donor label of this sample is uncertain. Each CDR3 is given with its conserved first and last residue. The order of the fields is clone size, V gene, D gene, J gene, CDR3 protein, CDR3 DNA. D genes are given only for firm matches. Expanded clones get a size class; other rows say once, few or many, or leave the size out.

>NA|TRBV6-5|NA|TRBJ2-7
CASSYPGLYEQYF
TGTGCCAGCAGTTACCCGGGACTTTACGAGCAGTACTTC
>NA|TRBV28|TRBD1|TRBJ2-7
CASKGQGAHEQYF
TGTGCCAGCAAGGGACAGGGGGCCCACGAGCAGTACTTC
>few|TRBV4-1|TRBD1|TRBJ1-2
CASSLSGTAADYGYTF
TGCGCCAGCAGCTTAAGTGGGACAGCCGCCGACTATGGCTACACCTTC
>NA|TRBV9|NA|TRBJ1-3
CASSVAGAGNTIYF
TGTGCCAGCAGCGTAGCAGGGGCCGGAAACACCATATATTTT
>few|TRBV6-5|NA|TRBJ2-1
CASSTVGDSYNEQFF
TGTGCCAGCAGTACAGTCGGGGACTCCTACAATGAGCAGTTCTTC
>NA|TRBV9|NA|TRBJ1-5
CASSAGGVGNQPQHF
TGTGCCAGCAGCGCGGGCGGGGTCGGGAACCAGCCCCAGCATTTT
>NA|TRBV28|TRBD1|TRBJ2-7
CASTLRTGLYEQYF
TGTGCCAGCACCCTACGGACAGGGTTATACGAGCAGTACTTC
>NA|TRBV4-2|TRBD2|TRBJ2-1
CASSQVTGLAGGSEQFF
TGTGCCAGCAGCCAAGTTACCGGACTAGCGGGGGGGAGTGAGCAGTTCTTC
>NA|TRBV28|TRBD1|TRBJ1-1
CASSGSDRVNTEAFF
TGTGCCAGCAGTGGATCGGACAGGGTAAACACTGAAGCTTTCTTT
>few|TRBV4-1|TRBD1|TRBJ1-1
CASSQVQGAQNTEAFF
TGCGCCAGCAGCCAAGTACAGGGGGCTCAAAACACTGAAGCTTTCTTT
>NA|TRBV30|NA|TRBJ1-2
CAWGGPGDYGYTF
TGTGCCTGGGGTGGACCCGGGGACTATGGCTACACCTTC
>NA|TRBV5-1|TRBD2|TRBJ2-2
CASSESGRGTGELFF
TGCGCCAGCAGCGAAAGCGGGAGAGGAACCGGGGAGCTGTTTTTT
>NA|TRBV10-2|NA|TRBJ1-4
CASSEYATNEKLFF
TGCGCCAGCAGTGAATATGCAACTAATGAAAAACTGTTTTTT
>NA|TRBV6-5|TRBD1|TRBJ2-7
CASSAQGAGEQYF
TGTGCCAGCAGCGCCCAGGGGGCGGGGGAGCAGTACTTC
>once|TRBV5-1|TRBD1|TRBJ2-5
CASSFLGQLQETQYF
TGCGCCAGCAGCTTCCTGGGACAGTTACAAGAGACCCAGTACTTC
>NA|TRBV5-1|TRBD2|TRBJ2-3
CASSFIAGGGADTQYF
TGCGCCAGCAGCTTCATCGCGGGGGGCGGTGCAGATACGCAGTATTTT
>NA|TRBV19|TRBD1|TRBJ2-2
CASSTRTGAGGELFF
TGTGCCAGTAGTACCAGGACAGGGGCGGGCGGGGAGCTGTTTTTT
>NA|TRBV4-3|TRBD2|TRBJ2-2
CASSQGSGGAYTGELFF
TGCGCCAGCAGCCAAGGTAGCGGGGGGGCTTACACCGGGGAGCTGTTTTTT
>NA|TRBV4-1|TRBD2|TRBJ2-2
CASSGTTFTGELFF
TGCGCCAGCAGCGGGACTACATTCACCGGGGAGCTGTTTTTT
>NA|TRBV28|TRBD1|TRBJ1-5
CASSHTGGGGQPQHF
TGTGCCAGCAGTCATACAGGGGGCGGAGGTCAGCCCCAGCATTTT
>once|TRBV11-3|TRBD1|TRBJ2-5
CASSPPTGVQETQYF
TGTGCCAGCAGCCCCCCGACAGGGGTCCAAGAGACCCAGTACTTC
>NA|TRBV7-3|NA|TRBJ1-1
CASSLRGEGTEAFF
TGTGCCAGCAGCTTACGGGGAGAGGGCACTGAAGCTTTCTTT